The 21 T cell receptor beta chains presented below share a single source sample, sequenced in a study of blood T cell repertoires in COVID-19. Sequenced by immunoSEQ multiplex PCR; TCRdb stores in-frame clones only, minus some. The sample includes about 280,000 clones, roughly 89% of them seen just once. Sequenced sample: PBMCs or T cells enriched from blood (not recorded which). The receptor set was obtained from a woman aged 18-30 years with acute COVID-19.

V usage is TRBV3-1 (or the pseudogene TRBV3-2) and J usage is TRBJ2-1; the match to TRBD1 covers 7 bases. J gave up 6 bases and V 4 bases, and 9 bases lay outside the gene matches. Germline assignment: CDR1 LGHDT and CDR2 YNNKEL (reference sequence). This CDR3 comprises 15 residues. Written as DNA, the CDR3 is TGTGCCAGCAGCCGAACAGGGGTCGTTGCCAATGAGCAGTTCTTC. This gives the protein CASSRTGVVANEQFF.

The V and J genes are TRBV30 and TRBJ2-3, with D possibly being TRBD2 (6 bases). The CDR3 runs to 13 residues. The germline V gene has CDR1 GTSNPN and CDR2 SVGIG (reference sequence). Trimming removed 4 bases from V and 3 bases from J, with 11 bases in between. The chain's CDR3 is CAWNSGLTDTQYF. CDR3 sequence (DNA): TGTGCCTGGAATAGCGGCCTAACAGATACGCAGTATTTT.

J is TRBJ2-7 and V is TRBV3-1 (or the pseudogene TRBV3-2), with TRBD1 matching 8 bases. Germline CDR1 and CDR2: LGHDT and YNNKEL (reference sequence). The V and J ends lost 0 bases and 3 bases, in that order; junction bases with no gene match: 4. This CDR3 contains 15 residues. The chain's CDR3 is CASSQEGQGIYEQYF. CDR3 DNA sequence: TGTGCCAGCAGCCAAGAAGGACAGGGCATCTACGAGCAGTACTTC.

The chain recombines TRBV5-4 with TRBJ2-1; D possibly corresponds to TRBD2 (6 bases). The CDR3 contains 16 residues. Looked up from germline, CDR1 is SGHNT and CDR2 is YYREEE (reference sequence). V lost 0 bases, J lost 2 bases, and 12 bases lay in between. In DNA form, the CDR3 reads TGTGCCAGCAGCTTGGGGATAGCGGTAGCCTACAATGAGCAGTTCTTC. It translates to CASSLGIAVAYNEQFF.

The genes are TRBV28 and TRBJ2-5; 14 positions agree with TRBD2. J lost 4 bases, V lost 0 bases, and 1 base had no gene match. Germline V CDR1 and CDR2: MDHEN, SYDVKM. This CDR3 contains 16 residues. The CDR3 loop is CASSLWGTSGRETQYF. CDR3 in DNA: TGTGCCAGCAGTTTATGGGGGACTAGCGGGAGAGAGACCCAGTACTTC. Together with reference TRBV28 and TRBJ2-5, the CDR3 gives the full variable domain: DVKVTQSSRYLVKRTGEKVFLECVQDMDHENMFWYRQDPGLGLRLIYFSYDVKMKEKGDIPEGYSVSREKKERFSLILESASTNQTSMYLCASSLWGTSGRETQYFGPGTRLLVL.

This chain connects TRBV18 to TRBJ2-7; D is perhaps TRBD2 (6 bases). CDR1 is KGHSH, CDR2 LQKENI, per germline. The CDR3 runs to 14 residues. V lost 6 bases, J lost 2 bases, and 14 bases lay in between. CDR3 region: CASSRGTEPYEQYF. The DNA for the CDR3 is TGTGCCAGCTCGCGCGGGACGGAACCCTACGAGCAGTACTTC.

The CDR3 protein is CASSLAGGNYGYTF. The CDR3 DNA reads as TGTGCCAGCAGCTTGGCGGGGGGTAACTATGGCTACACCTTC. The chain recombines TRBV5-5 with TRBJ1-2; tentative D call: TRBD1 (5 bases). The CDR3 runs to 14 residues. Germline loops: CDR1 SGHKS, CDR2 YYEKEE (reference sequence). The germline V and J ends were trimmed by 0 bases and 1 base, with 7 bases remaining between them.

This clone has just one count. The chain recombines TRBV5-5 with TRBJ1-6; TRBD1 matches at 7 bases. Germline loops: CDR1 SGHKS, CDR2 YYEKEE (reference sequence). This CDR3 is built from 16 residues. V shed 1 base, J shed 2 bases, and the junction held 3 bases outside the gene matches. The CDR3 sequence is CASSLWDRTYNSPLHF. The DNA of the CDR3 is TGTGCCAGCAGCTTGTGGGACAGAACCTATAATTCACCCCTCCACTTT.

This clone appeared a few times. The chain has TRBV6-6 and TRBJ1-5; 12 bases line up with TRBD1. This CDR3 is 16 amino acids long. In germline, CDR1 is MNHNY, CDR2 SVGAGI (reference sequence). V lost 6 bases to trimming and J lost 7 bases; unmatched junction nucleotides: 10. The chain's CDR3 is CASRAGTGGLRQPQHF. For the CDR3, the DNA is TGTGCCAGCAGGGCCGGGACAGGGGGCCTGAGGCAGCCCCAGCATTTT.

V is TRBV6-6 and J is TRBJ2-1, with 13 nucleotides matching TRBD2. CDR3 length equals 15 residues. The germline V gene has CDR1 MNHNY and CDR2 SVGAGI (reference sequence). Trimming removed 6 bases from V and 6 bases from J; junction bases left unmatched: 5. CDR3 nucleotide sequence: TGTGCCAGCAGGCGGACTAGCGGGAGAGTCAATGAGCAGTTCTTC. Encoded protein: CASRRTSGRVNEQFF.

This sequence joins TRBV19 and TRBJ1-2; tentative D call: TRBD1 (6 bases). The germline V gene encodes CDR1 LNHDA and CDR2 SQIVND (reference sequence). V was cut by 2 bases and J by 4 bases, with 14 bases left in between. The CDR3 is 15 amino acids. DNA of the CDR3: TGTGCCAGTAGTATAACAGGGCCTCTTTCCTATGGCTACACCTTC. It specifies CASSITGPLSYGYTF.

V is TRBV9 and J is TRBJ2-7; D might be TRBD2 (6 bases). V was shortened by 6 bases and J by 5 bases, with 15 bases between the two germline ends. There are 13 residues in the CDR3. Germline V gene lookup returns CDR1 SGDLS and CDR2 YYNGEE. The DNA of the CDR3 is TGTGCCAGCAACAGGAGGGGTATCGACGAGCAGTACTTC. It codes for CASNRRGIDEQYF.

This chain uses TRBV6-5 with TRBJ2-7, with 9 positions matching TRBD2. The germline V gene has CDR1 MNHEY and CDR2 SVGAGI. CDR3 size: 14 residues. Germline trimming cut 2 bases from V and 4 bases from J; bases unmatched to any gene: 3. The CDR3 DNA follows: TGTGCCAGCAGTTACCAAGCGGGGGGATACGAGCAGTACTTC. Protein: CASSYQAGGYEQYF.

The rearrangement uses TRBV7-9 and TRBJ1-2; D remains unclear. The CDR3 has 12 residues. Germline assignment: CDR1 SEHNR and CDR2 FQNEAQ (reference sequence). The V and J ends lost 4 bases and 2 bases respectively, with 5 bases between them. The CDR3 sequence: CASSSTNYGYTF. CDR3 sequence (DNA): TGTGCCAGCAGCTCAACAAACTATGGCTACACCTTC.

The chain is built from TRBV4-2 and TRBJ2-3, with TRBD2 identical over 7 bases. Per the germline V gene, CDR1 is LGHNA and CDR2 is YNFKEQ. The CDR3 totals 15 residues. With 0 bases clipped from V and 2 bases from J, the junction kept 2 bases outside the gene matches. As DNA, the CDR3 is TGTGCCAGCAGCCAAGAAACTAGCGACACAGATACGCAGTATTTT. It encodes CASSQETSDTDTQYF.

The chain joins TRBV6-5 to TRBJ1-2, with D perhaps TRBD1 (6 bases). V was clipped by 6 bases and J by 1 base, with 15 bases between them. The CDR3 totals 15 residues. Germline V gene data show CDR1 as MNHEY and CDR2 as SVGAGI. The CDR3 spells CASSQGQGGNYGYTF. Written as DNA, the CDR3 is TGTGCCAGCAGCCAAGGGCAAGGGGGTAACTATGGCTACACCTTC.

The chain employs TRBV28 and TRBJ1-5, with a tentative D call TRBD1 (6 bases). CDR1 is MDHEN, CDR2 SYDVKM, per germline. Trimming removed 5 bases from V and 3 bases from J, with 11 bases in between. This CDR3 comprises 14 residues. Here the CDR3 reads CASSETGFNQPQHF. CDR3 bases: TGTGCCAGCAGTGAGACAGGATTCAATCAGCCCCAGCATTTT.

This clone was recorded once. This chain uses TRBV21-1 with TRBJ1-5. TRBV21-1 is reported as a pseudogene. The length of the CDR3 is 14 residues. The CDR3 DNA is TGTGCCAGCAGCACTACGGCGGCAAATCAGCCCCAGCATTTT. The encoded protein is CASSTTAANQPQHF.

The chain combines TRBV18 with TRBJ1-1; TRBD1 might be the D (5 bases). The CDR3 sequence is 15 residues long. Germline CDR1 reads KGHSH; CDR2 reads LQKENI. Trimming left V 2 bases short and J 5 bases short, with 15 bases between. CDR3 in amino acids: CASSPATVGHTEAFF. As DNA, the CDR3 is TGTGCCAGCTCACCAGCAACCGTCGGACATACTGAAGCTTTCTTT.

J is TRBJ2-3 and V is TRBV5-4; TRBD2 agrees at 8 bases. Trimming cost V 0 bases and J 5 bases; bases outside gene matches: 2. Per germline, CDR1 SGHNT and CDR2 YYREEE (reference sequence). The CDR3 length is 14 residues. CDR3 sequence (DNA): TGTGCCAGCAGCTTGGGGCTAGCGGGAGATACGCAGTATTTT. Its protein is CASSLGLAGDTQYF.

This chain uses TRBV29-1 with TRBJ1-1; the D gene is possibly TRBD1 (5 bases). From germline, CDR1 is SQVTM and CDR2 ANQGSEA. With 6 bases removed from V and 5 bases from J, the gap between germline ends came to 13 bases. This CDR3 is built from 12 residues. CDR3 coding DNA: TGCAGCGTGGGAACCGGGGGAACTGAAGCTTTCTTT. This codes for CSVGTGGTEAFF.